Listed here are 5 T cell receptor beta chains from one sample, sequenced in a study of T-cell memory formation after mild COVID-19. TCRdb reprocessed the 5' RACE reads via MiXCR and lists one record per CDR3 protein. The sample yields more than 300,000 distinct CDR3 sequences, 14% seen once. Material for sequencing was PBMCs or a T cell subset sorted from them (not recorded which). These receptors originate from a man younger than 35 who had mild COVID-19 (a few samples of this study predate the infection). Cell type and time point are not known.

This clonotype was recorded many times. The chain recombines TRBV18 with TRBJ1-2; D gene uncertain. CDR1 is KGHSH and CDR2 is LQKENI in the germline V gene. The CDR3 length is 13 residues. Trimming stripped 2 bases from V and 7 bases from J, with 11 bases between. The CDR3 reads CASSPGRLSGYTF. The CDR3 nucleotides are TGTGCCAGCTCACCAGGGAGGTTAAGTGGCTACACCTTC.

This clonotype was counted many times. The V call is TRBV12-3 or TRBV12-4, the J call TRBJ1-1, with a weak D call TRBD1 (6 bases). The CDR3 has 13 residues. V was trimmed by 6 bases and J by 7 bases, leaving 15 bases between them. The CDR3 DNA follows: TGTGCCAGCAGCCAACTGACAGGTTTTGAAGCTTTCTTT. Translating gives CASSQLTGFEAFF.

This clonotype was recorded many times. The chain uses TRBV6-5 and TRBJ2-5; a possible D gene is TRBD2 (6 bases). Per the germline V gene, CDR1 is MNHEY and CDR2 is SVGAGI. Deletions cut 0 bases from V and 4 bases from J, with 18 bases between. This CDR3 is 17 amino acids long. CDR3 in DNA: TGTGCCAGCAGTTACTCGAGTATTCCGAGCGGGCGAGAGACCCAGTACTTC. Protein sequence: CASSYSSIPSGRETQYF.

The chain couples TRBV25-1 to TRBJ1-1, with D maybe TRBD1 (5 bases). The germline CDR1 and CDR2 sequences are MGHDK and SYGVNS. V gave up 6 bases and J gave up 5 bases, with 13 bases separating them. The CDR3 runs to 13 residues. In nucleotides, the CDR3 is TGTGCCAGCAGGAGCAGCGGGACTACTGAAGCTTTCTTT. This sequence encodes CASRSSGTTEAFF.

The chain links TRBV7-2 to TRBJ2-7; D remains unclear. The V and J ends lost 6 bases and 1 base respectively, with 10 bases between them. CDR1 is SGHTA, CDR2 FQGNSA, per germline. CDR3 size: 13 residues. In DNA, the CDR3 is TGTGCCAGCAGGAACGGAGTTTCCTACGAGCAGTACTTC. Protein sequence: CASRNGVSYEQYF.